The sequence of this T cell receptor beta chain was determined in a study of blood T cell repertoires in COVID-19 (TCRdb year 2020). Regarding the study in general: The collaborator samples originated in the United States, Italy and Spain and spanned the acute and convalescent phases of COVID-19. The repertoires were made available in a free public database intended to serve as a resource for research on the immune response to SARS-CoV-2. Nearly every sample came with metadata listing a de-identified subject ID, COVID-19 status, age in years and sex. HLA class I and class II types, where available, came from metadata supplied by the sample provider rather than from assay-based typing. Samples were obtained from the ongoing ImmuneRACE study (first 160 participants) and from 1,254 subjects provided by 6 global collaborators. The prospective study material was composed of cDNA or gDNA derived from T cells, B-cell-depleted T cells, or PBMCs. The dataset comprised deeply sampled blood TCRbeta repertoires from subjects exposed to, actively infected with, or recovered from COVID-19. The paper's findings and limits, for the study overall: How much clinical and demographic metadata was included differed by source and by participant, and the metadata was provided uncurated.

With respect to this clone: Its antigen target is currently unknown. Base qualities are not at hand, and no much larger clone is one base apart.

One collaborating source in Seattle enrolled patients during active infection and followed them longitudinally through the course of disease. Each collaborating institution followed its own protocols to collect whole blood in K2EDTA tubes. For TCRbeta analysis, collaborators shipped samples as frozen whole blood, isolated PBMCs, or DNA extracted from either of those sample types. The germline V gene (reference sequence) supplies CDR1 DFQATT and CDR2 SNEGSKA. V sheds 6 bases and J sheds 7 bases, leaving 12 bases between their ends. Counted from cysteine to phenylalanine, this CDR3 has 11 amino acids. Only the CDR3 DNA stays, 33 bases, in frame from base 1. TCRbeta CDR3 regions were amplified from genomic DNA by means of the immunoSEQ Assay, a bias-controlled multiplex PCR. Per the original workflow: The number of nucleated cells in each sample was estimated by amplification of reference gene primers within the assay. To quantify the absolute abundance of each unique TCRbeta CDR3 rearrangement, sequence reads were collapsed and filtered. For each sample, productive Simpson clonality was calculated as the square root of Simpson's diversity index across productive rearrangements. Drawn from immuneACCESS, this table holds only the in-frame rearrangements with V and J called that TCRdb kept. Clones are partly lost; checked studies trace under half to an unresolved V gene and leave the rest unexplained. That table gives V, J and clone size, and the DNA gave D and trimming. The sample contains roughly 200,000 clones, over 75% of them found a single time. The biggest ten clones account for 18% of the sample.

Sequencing used peripheral blood. The receptor chain draws on TRBV20-1 and TRBJ1-2, and perhaps TRBD1 as D gene, on 5 matching bases. The sequence came from a man aged 50 or older with COVID-19, enrolled during active disease. The base sequence is TGCAGTGCGAGGGACTTTCGTGGCTACACCTTC. It translates as CSARDFRGYTF.